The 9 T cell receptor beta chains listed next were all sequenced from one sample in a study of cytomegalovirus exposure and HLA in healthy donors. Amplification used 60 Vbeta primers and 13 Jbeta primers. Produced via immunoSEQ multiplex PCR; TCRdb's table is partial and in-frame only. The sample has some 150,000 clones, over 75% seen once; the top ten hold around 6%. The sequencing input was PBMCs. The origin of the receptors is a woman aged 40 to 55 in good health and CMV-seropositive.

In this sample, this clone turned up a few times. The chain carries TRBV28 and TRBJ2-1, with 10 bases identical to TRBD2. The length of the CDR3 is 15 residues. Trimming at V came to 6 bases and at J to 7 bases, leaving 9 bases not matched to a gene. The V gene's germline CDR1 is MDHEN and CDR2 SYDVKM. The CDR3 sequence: CASSHGTSVENEQFF. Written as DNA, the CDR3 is TGTGCCAGCAGCCACGGGACTAGCGTGGAGAATGAGCAGTTCTTC.

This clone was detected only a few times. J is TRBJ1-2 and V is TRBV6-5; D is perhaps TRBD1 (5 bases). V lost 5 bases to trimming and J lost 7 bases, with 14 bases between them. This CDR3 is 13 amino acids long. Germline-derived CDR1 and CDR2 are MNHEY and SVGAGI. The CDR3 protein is CASSATGLGGYTF. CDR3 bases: TGTGCCAGCAGTGCTACAGGTCTGGGTGGCTACACCTTC.

For the CDR3, the DNA is TGTGCCAGTAGTATTCGGACTAGCGGGAACTACGAGCAGTACTTC. Protein: CASSIRTSGNYEQYF. The chain combines TRBV19 with TRBJ2-7; 12 nucleotides agree with TRBD2. The V gene end was trimmed by 3 bases and the J gene end by 3 bases; junction bases not matched to a gene: 3. CDR3 length: 15 amino acids. Germline V gene lookup returns CDR1 LNHDA and CDR2 SQIVND (reference sequence).

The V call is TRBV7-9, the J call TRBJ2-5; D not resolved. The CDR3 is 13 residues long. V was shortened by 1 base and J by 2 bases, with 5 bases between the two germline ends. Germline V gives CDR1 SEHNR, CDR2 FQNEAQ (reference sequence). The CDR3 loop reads CASSLGEQETQYF. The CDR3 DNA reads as TGTGCCAGCAGCTTAGGAGAACAAGAGACCCAGTACTTC.

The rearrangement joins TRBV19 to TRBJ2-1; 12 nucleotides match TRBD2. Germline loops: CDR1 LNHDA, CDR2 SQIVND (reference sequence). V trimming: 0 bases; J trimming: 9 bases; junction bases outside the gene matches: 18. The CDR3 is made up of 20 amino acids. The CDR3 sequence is CASSIDEGASLAGGQREQFF. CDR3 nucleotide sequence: TGTGCCAGTAGTATAGACGAGGGCGCGAGTCTAGCGGGAGGGCAGCGTGAGCAGTTCTTC.

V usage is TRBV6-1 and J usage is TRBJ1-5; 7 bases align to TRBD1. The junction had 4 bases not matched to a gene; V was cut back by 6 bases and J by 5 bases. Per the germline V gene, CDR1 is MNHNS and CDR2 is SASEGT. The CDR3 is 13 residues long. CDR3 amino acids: CASRDRIYQPQHF. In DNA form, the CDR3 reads TGTGCCAGCAGGGACAGGATATATCAGCCCCAGCATTTT.

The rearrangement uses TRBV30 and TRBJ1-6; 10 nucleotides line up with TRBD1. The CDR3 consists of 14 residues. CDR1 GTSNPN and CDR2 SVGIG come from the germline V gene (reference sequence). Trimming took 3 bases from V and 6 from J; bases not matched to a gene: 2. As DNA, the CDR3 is TGTGCCTGGAGGGACAGGGGGAGTAATTCACCCCTCCACTTT. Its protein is CAWRDRGSNSPLHF.

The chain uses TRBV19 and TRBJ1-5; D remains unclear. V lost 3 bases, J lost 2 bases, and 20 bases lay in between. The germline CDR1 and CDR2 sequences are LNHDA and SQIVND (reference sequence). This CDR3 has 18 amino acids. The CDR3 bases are TGTGCCAGTAGTATCACAATAGGTCAGCGGTGGGGCAATCAGCCCCAGCATTTT. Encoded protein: CASSITIGQRWGNQPQHF.

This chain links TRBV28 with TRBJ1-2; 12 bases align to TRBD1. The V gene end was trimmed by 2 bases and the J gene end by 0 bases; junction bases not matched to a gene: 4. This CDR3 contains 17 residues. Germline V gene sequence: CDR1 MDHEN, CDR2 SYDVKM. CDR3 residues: CASSLTGQGASNYGYTF. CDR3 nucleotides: TGTGCCAGCAGTTTAACGGGACAGGGGGCATCTAACTATGGCTACACCTTC.